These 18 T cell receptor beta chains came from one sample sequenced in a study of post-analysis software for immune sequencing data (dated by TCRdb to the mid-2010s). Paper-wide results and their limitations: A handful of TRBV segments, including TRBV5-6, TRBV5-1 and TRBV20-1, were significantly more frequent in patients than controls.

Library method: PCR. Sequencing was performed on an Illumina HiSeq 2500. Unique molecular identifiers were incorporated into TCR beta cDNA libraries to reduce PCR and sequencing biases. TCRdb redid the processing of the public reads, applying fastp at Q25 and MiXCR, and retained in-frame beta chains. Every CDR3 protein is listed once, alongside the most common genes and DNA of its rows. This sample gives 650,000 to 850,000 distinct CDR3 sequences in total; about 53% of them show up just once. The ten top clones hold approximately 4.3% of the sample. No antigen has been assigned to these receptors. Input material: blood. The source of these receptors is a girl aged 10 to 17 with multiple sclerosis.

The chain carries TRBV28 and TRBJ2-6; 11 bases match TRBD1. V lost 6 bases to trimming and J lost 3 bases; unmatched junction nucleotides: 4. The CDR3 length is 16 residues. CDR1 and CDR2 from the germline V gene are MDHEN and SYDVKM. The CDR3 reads CASRPGQGVGANVLTF. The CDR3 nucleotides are TGTGCCAGCAGGCCGGGACAGGGGGTTGGGGCCAACGTCCTGACTTTC.

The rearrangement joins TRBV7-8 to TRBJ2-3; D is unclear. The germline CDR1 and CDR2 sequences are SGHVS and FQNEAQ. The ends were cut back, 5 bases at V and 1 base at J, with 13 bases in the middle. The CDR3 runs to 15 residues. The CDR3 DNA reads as TGTGCCAGCAGCCTGTACCATCCCGGCACAGATACGCAGTATTTT. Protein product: CASSLYHPGTDTQYF.

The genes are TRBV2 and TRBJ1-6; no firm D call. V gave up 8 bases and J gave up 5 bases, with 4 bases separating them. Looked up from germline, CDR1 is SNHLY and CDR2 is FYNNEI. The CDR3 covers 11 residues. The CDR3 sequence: CASGNNSPLHF. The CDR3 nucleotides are TGTGCCAGCGGAAATAATTCACCCCTCCACTTT.

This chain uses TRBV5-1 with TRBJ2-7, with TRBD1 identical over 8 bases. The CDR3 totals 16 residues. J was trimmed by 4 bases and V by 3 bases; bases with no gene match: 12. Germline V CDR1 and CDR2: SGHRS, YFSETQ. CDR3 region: CASSSWAGTGGYEQYF. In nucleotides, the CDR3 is TGCGCCAGCAGCTCTTGGGCGGGGACAGGCGGTTACGAGCAGTACTTC.

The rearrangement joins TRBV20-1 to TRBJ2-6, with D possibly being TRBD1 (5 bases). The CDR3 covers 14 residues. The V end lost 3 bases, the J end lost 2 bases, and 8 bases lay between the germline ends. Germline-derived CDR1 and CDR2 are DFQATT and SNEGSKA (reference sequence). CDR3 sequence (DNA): TGCAGTGCTAGGGCAGGGACTGGGGCCAACGTCCTGACTTTC. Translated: CSARAGTGANVLTF.

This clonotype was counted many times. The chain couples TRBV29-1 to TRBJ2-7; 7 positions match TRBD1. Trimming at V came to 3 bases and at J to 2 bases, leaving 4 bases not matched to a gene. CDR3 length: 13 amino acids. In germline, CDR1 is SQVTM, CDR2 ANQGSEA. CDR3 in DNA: TGCAGCGTTGATTCAGGGGGAACCTACGAGCAGTACTTC. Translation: CSVDSGGTYEQYF.

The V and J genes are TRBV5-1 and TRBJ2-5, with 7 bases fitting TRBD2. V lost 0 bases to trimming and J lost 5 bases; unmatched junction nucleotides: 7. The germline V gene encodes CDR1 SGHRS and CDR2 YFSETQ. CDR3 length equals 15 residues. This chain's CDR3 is CASSLAAGVRETQYF. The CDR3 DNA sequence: TGCGCCAGCAGCTTGGCGGCGGGAGTCCGGGAGACCCAGTACTTC.

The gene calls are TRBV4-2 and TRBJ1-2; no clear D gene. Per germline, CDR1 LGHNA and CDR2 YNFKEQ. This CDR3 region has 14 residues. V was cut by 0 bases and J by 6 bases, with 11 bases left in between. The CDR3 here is CASSQDQRPDGYTF. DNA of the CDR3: TGTGCCAGCAGCCAAGATCAACGTCCCGATGGCTACACCTTC.

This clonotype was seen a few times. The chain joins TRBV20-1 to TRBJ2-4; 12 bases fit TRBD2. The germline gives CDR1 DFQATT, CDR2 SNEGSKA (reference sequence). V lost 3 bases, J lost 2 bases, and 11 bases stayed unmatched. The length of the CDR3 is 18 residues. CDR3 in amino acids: CSASLRTSGIASKNIQYF. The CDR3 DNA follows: TGCAGTGCTAGTCTCAGGACTAGCGGGATAGCGTCCAAAAACATTCAGTACTTC.

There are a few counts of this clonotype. CDR3 region: CSATDRGYQETQYF. In nucleotides, the CDR3 is TGCAGTGCGACCGACAGGGGATACCAAGAGACCCAGTACTTC. This sequence joins TRBV20-1 and TRBJ2-5, with 8 bases that match TRBD1. Germline assignment: CDR1 DFQATT and CDR2 SNEGSKA (reference sequence). Germline trimming cut 6 bases from V and 0 bases from J; bases unmatched to any gene: 6. The CDR3 is made up of 14 amino acids.

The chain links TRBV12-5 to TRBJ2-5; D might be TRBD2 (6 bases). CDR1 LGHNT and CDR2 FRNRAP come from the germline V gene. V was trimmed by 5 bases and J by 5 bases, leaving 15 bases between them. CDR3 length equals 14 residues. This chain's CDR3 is CASGPQGGTETQYF. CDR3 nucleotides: TGTGCTAGTGGTCCCCAAGGAGGGACCGAGACCCAGTACTTC.

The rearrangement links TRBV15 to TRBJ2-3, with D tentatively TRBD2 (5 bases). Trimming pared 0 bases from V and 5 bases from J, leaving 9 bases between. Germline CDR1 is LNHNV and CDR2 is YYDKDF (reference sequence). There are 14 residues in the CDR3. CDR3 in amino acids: CATSRDRGGDTQYF. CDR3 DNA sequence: TGTGCCACCAGCAGAGATCGGGGTGGAGATACGCAGTATTTT.

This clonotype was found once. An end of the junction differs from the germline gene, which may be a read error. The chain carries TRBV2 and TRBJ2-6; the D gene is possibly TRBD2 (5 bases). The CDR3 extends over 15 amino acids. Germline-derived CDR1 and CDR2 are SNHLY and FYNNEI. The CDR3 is CASTEGDLGANVLTF. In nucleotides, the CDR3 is TGTGCTAGCACCGAGGGAGACCTTGGGGCCAACGTCCTGACTTTC.

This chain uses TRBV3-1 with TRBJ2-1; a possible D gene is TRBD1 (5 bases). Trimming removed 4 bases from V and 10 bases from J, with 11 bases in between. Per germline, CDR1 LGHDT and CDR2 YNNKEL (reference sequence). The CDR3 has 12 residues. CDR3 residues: CASSRRANEQFF. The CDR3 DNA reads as TGTGCCAGCAGCCGCAGGGCCAACGAGCAGTTCTTC.

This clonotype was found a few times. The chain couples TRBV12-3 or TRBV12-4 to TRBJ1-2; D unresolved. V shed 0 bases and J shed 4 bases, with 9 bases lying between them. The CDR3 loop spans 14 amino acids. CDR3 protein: CASSLALGIYGYTF. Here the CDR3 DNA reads TGTGCCAGCAGTTTAGCGTTAGGCATCTATGGCTACACCTTC.

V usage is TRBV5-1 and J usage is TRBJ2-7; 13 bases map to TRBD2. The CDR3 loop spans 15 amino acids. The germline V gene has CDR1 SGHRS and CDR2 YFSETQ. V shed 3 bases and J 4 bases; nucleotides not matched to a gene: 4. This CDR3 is CASSWRLAGGYEQYF. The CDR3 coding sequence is TGCGCCAGCAGCTGGAGACTAGCGGGAGGATACGAGCAGTACTTC.

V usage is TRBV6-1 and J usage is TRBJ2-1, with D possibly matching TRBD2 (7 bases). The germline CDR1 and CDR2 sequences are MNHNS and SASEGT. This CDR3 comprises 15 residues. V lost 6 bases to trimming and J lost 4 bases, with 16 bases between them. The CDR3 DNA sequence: TGTGCCAGCAGGGCCTTAGGGGGGGGGTACAATGAGCAGTTCTTC. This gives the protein CASRALGGGYNEQFF.

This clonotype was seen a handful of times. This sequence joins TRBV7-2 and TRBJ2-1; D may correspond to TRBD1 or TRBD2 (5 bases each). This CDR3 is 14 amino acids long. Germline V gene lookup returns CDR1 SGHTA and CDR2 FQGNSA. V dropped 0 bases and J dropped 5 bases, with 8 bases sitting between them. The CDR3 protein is CASSLALGDNEQFF. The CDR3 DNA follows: TGTGCCAGCAGCTTAGCGCTGGGGGACAATGAGCAGTTCTTC.